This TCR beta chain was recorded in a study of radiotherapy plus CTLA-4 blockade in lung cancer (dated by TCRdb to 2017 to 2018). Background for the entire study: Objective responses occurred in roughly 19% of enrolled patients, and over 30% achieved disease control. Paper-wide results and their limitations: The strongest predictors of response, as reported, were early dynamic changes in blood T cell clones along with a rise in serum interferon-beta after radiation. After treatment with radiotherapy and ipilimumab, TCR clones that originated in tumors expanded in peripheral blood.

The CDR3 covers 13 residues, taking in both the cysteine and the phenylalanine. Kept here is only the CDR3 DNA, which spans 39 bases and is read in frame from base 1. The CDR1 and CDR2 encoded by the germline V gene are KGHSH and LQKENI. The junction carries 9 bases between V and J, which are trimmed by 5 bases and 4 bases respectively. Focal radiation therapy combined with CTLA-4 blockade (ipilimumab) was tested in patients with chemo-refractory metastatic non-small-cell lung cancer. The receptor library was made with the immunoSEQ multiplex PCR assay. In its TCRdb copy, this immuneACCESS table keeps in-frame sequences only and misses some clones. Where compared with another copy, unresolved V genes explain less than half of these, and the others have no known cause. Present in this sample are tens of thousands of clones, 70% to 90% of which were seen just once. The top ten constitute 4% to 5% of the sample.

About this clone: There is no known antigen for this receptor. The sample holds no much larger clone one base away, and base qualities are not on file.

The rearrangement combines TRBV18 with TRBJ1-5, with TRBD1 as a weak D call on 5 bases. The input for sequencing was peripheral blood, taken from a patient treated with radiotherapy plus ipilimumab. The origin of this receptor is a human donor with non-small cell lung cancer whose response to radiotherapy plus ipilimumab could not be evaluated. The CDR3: CASSSTVNQPQHF. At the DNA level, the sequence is TGTGCCAGCTCATCGACAGTAAATCAGCCCCAGCATTTT.